A single sample is the source of the 3 T cell receptor beta chains below, sequenced in a study of identifying expanded T cells in peripheral blood. This table comes from immunoSEQ multiplex PCR, and its TCRdb copy is limited to in-frame clones, with some not included. The sample lists around 82,000 clones; less than 90% were seen once. Source material: blood. All receptors come from a person aged 18 to 75 in good health.

The chain joins TRBV27 to TRBJ1-5; D ambiguous. Germline V gene sequence: CDR1 MNHEY, CDR2 SMNVEV (reference sequence). The CDR3 runs 16 residues. The V end lost 7 bases, the J end lost 0 bases, and 16 bases lay between the germline ends. This CDR3 is CASKAESPYSNQPQHF. The CDR3, as DNA: TGTGCCAGCAAGGCAGAGAGCCCATATAGCAATCAGCCCCAGCATTTT.

The chain is built from TRBV27 and TRBJ2-7; tentatively, D is TRBD1 (5 bases). The CDR3 is 15 amino acids. Germline CDR1 MNHEY, CDR2 SMNVEV (reference sequence). V lost 0 bases to trimming and J lost 2 bases, with 11 bases between them. Here the CDR3 reads CASSLSQGSPYEQYF. Written as DNA, the CDR3 is TGTGCCAGCAGTTTATCCCAGGGATCCCCCTACGAGCAGTACTTC.

V is TRBV27 and J is TRBJ2-7; perhaps D is TRBD1 or TRBD2 (7 bases each). This CDR3 region has 20 residues. CDR1 is MNHEY and CDR2 is SMNVEV in the germline V gene (reference sequence). With 5 bases removed from V and 3 bases from J, the gap between germline ends came to 32 bases. The CDR3 coding sequence is TGTGCCAGCAGTCCCAGGGGGGGCGCTTATAAAGTTAATACAGGCTACGAGCAGTACTTC. Its translation is CASSPRGGAYKVNTGYEQYF.